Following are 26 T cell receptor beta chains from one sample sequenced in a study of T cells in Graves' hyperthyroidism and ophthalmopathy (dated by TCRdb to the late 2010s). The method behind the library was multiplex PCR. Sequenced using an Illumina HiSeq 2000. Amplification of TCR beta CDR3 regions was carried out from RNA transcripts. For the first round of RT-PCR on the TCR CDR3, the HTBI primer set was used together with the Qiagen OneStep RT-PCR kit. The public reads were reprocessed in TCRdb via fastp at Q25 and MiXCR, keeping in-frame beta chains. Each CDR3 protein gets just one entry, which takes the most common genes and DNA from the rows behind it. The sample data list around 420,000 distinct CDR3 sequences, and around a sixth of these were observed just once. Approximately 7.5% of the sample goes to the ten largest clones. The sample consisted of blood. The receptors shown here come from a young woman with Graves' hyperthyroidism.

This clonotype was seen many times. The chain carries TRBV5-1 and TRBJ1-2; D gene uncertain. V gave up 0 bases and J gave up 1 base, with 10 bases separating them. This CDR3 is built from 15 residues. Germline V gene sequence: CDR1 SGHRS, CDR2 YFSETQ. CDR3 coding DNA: TGCGCCAGCAGCTTGGACAGACCCAGTAACTATGGCTACACCTTC. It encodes CASSLDRPSNYGYTF.

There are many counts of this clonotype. CDR3 residues: CSATGTSEQYF. In DNA, the CDR3 is TGCAGTGCTACTGGGACATCCGAGCAGTACTTC. V and J are TRBV20-1 and TRBJ2-7; D possibly corresponds to TRBD1 (6 bases). Looked up from germline, CDR1 is DFQATT and CDR2 is SNEGSKA (reference sequence). The CDR3 is 11 residues long. V lost 4 bases, J lost 6 bases, and 10 bases lay in between.

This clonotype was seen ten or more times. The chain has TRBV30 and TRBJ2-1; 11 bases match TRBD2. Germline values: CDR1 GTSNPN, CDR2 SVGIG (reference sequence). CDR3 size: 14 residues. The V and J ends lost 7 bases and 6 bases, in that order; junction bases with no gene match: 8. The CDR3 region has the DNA TGTGCCTCCCCTGTGACTAGCGGGACCAATGAGCAGTTCTTC. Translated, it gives CASPVTSGTNEQFF.

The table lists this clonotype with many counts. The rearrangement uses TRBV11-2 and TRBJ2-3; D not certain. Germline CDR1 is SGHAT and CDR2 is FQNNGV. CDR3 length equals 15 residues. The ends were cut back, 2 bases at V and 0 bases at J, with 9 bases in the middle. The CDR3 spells CASSLRAQSTDTQYF. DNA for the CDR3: TGTGCCAGCAGCTTACGGGCCCAGAGCACAGATACGCAGTATTTT.

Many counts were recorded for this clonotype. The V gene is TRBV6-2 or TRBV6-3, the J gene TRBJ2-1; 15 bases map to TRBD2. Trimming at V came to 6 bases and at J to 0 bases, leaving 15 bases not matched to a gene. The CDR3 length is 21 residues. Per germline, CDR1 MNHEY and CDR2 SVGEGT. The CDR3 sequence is CASSPRKGTSGGTSSYNEQFF. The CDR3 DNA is TGTGCCAGCAGCCCCAGAAAAGGGACTAGCGGGGGGACTAGCTCCTACAATGAGCAGTTCTTC.

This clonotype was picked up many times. The CDR3 bases are TGTGCCAGCGTGAGGGGGGGCGCAAATGAAAAACTGTTTTTT. This encodes CASVRGGANEKLFF. V is TRBV28 and J is TRBJ1-4; weak D call: TRBD1 (6 bases). The V end was cut by 8 bases, the J end by 5 bases, with 15 bases between. CDR1 is MDHEN and CDR2 is SYDVKM in the germline V gene. CDR3 length equals 14 residues.

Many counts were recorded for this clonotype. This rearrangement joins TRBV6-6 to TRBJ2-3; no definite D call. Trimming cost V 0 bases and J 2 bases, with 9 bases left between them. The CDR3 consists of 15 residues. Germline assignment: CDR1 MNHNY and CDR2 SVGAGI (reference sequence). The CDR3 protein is CASSYSSPATDTQYF. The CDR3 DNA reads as TGTGCCAGCAGTTACTCGTCCCCTGCCACAGATACGCAGTATTTT.

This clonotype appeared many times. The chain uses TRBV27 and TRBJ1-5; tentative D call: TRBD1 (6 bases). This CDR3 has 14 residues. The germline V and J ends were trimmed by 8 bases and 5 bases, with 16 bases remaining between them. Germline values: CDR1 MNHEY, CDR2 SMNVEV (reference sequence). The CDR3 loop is CASGQYGAHQPQHF. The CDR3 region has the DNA TGTGCCAGCGGACAGTACGGTGCTCATCAGCCCCAGCATTTT.

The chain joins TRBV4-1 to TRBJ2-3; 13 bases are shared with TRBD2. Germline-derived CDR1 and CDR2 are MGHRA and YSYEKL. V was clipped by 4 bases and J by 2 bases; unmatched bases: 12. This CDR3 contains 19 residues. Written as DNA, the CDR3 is TGCGCCAGCAGCCGTTACTCGACTAGCGGGGGGAAACTCACAGATACGCAGTATTTT. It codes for CASSRYSTSGGKLTDTQYF.

The CDR3 region is CASGLGEDTQYF. The CDR3 bases are TGTGCTAGTGGTTTGGGAGAGGATACGCAGTATTTT. This sequence joins TRBV12-5 and TRBJ2-3, with no clear D. Trimming took 1 base from V and 6 from J, leaving 5 bases between them. In germline, CDR1 is LGHNT, CDR2 FRNRAP. The CDR3 sequence is 12 residues long.

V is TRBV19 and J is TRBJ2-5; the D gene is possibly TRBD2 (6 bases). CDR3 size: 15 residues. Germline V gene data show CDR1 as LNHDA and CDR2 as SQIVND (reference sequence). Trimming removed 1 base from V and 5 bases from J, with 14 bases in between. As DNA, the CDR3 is TGTGCCAGTAGTATAGGAGGCGGGACGGGGGAGACCCAGTACTTC. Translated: CASSIGGGTGETQYF. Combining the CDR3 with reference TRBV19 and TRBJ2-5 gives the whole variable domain DGGITQSPKYLFRKEGQNVTLSCEQNLNHDAMYWYRQDPGQGLRLIYYSQIVNDFQKGDIAEGYSVSREKKESFPLTVTSAQKNPTAFYLCASSIGGGTGETQYFGPGTRLLVL.

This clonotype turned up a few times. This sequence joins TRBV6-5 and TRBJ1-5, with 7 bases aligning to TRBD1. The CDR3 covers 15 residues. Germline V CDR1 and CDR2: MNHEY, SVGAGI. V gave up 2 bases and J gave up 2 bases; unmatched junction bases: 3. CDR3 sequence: CASSYRGPGNQPQHF. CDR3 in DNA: TGTGCCAGCAGTTACAGGGGGCCGGGCAATCAGCCCCAGCATTTT.

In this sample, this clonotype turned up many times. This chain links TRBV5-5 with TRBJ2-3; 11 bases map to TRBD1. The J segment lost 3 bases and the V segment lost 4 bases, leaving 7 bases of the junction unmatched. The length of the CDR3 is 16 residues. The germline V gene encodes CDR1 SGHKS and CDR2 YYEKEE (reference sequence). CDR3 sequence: CASSQPGTGGTDTQYF. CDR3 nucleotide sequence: TGTGCCAGCAGCCAACCCGGGACAGGGGGTACAGATACGCAGTATTTT.

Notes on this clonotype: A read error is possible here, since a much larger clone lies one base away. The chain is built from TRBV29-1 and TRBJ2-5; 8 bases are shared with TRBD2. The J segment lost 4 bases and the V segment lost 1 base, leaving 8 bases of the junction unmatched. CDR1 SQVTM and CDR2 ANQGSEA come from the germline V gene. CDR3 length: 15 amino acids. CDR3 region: CSVEGRLARRETQYF. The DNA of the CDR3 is TGCAGCGTTGAAGGCCGACTAGCGAGAAGAGAGACCCAGTACTTC.

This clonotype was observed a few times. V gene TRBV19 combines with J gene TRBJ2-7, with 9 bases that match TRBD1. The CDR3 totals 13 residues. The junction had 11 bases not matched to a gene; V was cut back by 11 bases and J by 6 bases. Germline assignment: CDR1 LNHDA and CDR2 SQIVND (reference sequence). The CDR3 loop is CASGITGGAEQYF. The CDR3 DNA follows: TGTGCCTCGGGAATTACAGGGGGCGCCGAGCAGTACTTC. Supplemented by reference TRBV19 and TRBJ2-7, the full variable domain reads DGGITQSPKYLFRKEGQNVTLSCEQNLNHDAMYWYRQDPGQGLRLIYYSQIVNDFQKGDIAEGYSVSREKKESFPLTVTSAQKNPTAFYLCASGITGGAEQYFGPGTRLTVT.

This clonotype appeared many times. The chain's CDR3 is CASSSWVGQPQHF. CDR3 DNA sequence: TGTGCCAGCAGCTCTTGGGTGGGTCAGCCCCAGCATTTT. The chain has TRBV7-3 and TRBJ1-5; no clear D. Deletions cut 4 bases from V and 6 bases from J, with 10 bases between. The CDR3 runs 13 residues. Germline V gene sequence: CDR1 SGHTA, CDR2 FQGTGA.

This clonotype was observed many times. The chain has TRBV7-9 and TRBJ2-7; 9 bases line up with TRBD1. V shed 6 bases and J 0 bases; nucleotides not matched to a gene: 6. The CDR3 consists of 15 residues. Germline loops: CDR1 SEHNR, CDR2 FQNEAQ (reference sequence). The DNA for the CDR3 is TGTGCCAGCAGTCCTACGGGACAGGGCTCCTACGAGCAGTACTTC. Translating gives CASSPTGQGSYEQYF.

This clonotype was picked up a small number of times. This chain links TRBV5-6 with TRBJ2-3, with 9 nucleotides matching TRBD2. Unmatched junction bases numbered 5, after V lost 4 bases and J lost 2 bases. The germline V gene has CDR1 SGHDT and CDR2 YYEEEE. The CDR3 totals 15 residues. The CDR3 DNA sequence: TGTGCCAGCAGCACAAGACTAGCGGACACAGATACGCAGTATTTT. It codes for CASSTRLADTDTQYF.

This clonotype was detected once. CDR3 region: CASSAGEGSSSGNTIYF. DNA of the CDR3: TGTGCCAGCAGCGCCGGCGAGGGATCGAGCTCGGGAAACACCATATATTTT. V and J are TRBV6-1 and TRBJ1-3; D call uncertain. Germline loops: CDR1 MNHNS, CDR2 SASEGT. V lost 6 bases and J lost 4, with 22 bases in between. This CDR3 is built from 17 residues.

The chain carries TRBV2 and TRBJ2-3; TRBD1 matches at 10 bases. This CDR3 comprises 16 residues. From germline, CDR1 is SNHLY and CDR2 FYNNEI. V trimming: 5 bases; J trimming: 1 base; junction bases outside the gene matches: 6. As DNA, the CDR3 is TGTGCCAGCAGTACCCGGACAGGGGGAGGCACAGATACGCAGTATTTT. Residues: CASSTRTGGGTDTQYF.

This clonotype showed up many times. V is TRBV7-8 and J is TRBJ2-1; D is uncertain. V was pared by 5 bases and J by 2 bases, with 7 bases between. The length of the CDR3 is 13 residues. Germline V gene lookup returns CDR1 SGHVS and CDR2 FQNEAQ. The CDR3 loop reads CASSPDTYNEQFF. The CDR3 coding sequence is TGTGCCAGCAGCCCCGACACCTACAATGAGCAGTTCTTC. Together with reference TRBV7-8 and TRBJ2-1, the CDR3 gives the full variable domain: GAGVSQSPRYKVAKRGQDVALRCDPISGHVSLFWYQQALGQGPEFLTYFQNEAQLDKSGLPSDRFFAERPEGSVSTLKIQRTQQEDSAVYLCASSPDTYNEQFFGPGTRLTVL.

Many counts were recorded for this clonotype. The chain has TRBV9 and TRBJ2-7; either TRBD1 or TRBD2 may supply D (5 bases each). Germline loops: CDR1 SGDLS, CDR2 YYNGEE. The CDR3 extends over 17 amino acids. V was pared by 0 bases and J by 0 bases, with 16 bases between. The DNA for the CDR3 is TGTGCCAGCAGCGTAGGGGGGTCAACCTCCCACTCCTACGAGCAGTACTTC. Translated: CASSVGGSTSHSYEQYF.

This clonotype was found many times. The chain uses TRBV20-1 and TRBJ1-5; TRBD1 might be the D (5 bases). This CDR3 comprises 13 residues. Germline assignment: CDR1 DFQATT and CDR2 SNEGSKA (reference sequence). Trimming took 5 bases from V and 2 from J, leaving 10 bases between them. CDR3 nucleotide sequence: TGCAGTGCTCGAATGGGGGGCAATCAGCCCCAGCATTTT. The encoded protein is CSARMGGNQPQHF.

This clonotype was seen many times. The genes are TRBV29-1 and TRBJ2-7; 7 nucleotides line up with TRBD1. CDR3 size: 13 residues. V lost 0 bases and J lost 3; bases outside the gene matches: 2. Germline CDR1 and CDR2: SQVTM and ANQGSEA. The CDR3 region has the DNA TGCAGCGTTGAAGACCGGACAGGCTACGAGCAGTACTTC. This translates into CSVEDRTGYEQYF.

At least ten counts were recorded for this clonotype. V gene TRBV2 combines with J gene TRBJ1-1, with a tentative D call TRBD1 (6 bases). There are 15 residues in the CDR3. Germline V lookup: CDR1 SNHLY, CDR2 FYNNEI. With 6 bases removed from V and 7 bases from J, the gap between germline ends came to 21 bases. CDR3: CASRLGGQDRFEAFF. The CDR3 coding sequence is TGTGCCAGCAGACTGGGGGGCCAAGACAGATTTGAAGCTTTCTTT. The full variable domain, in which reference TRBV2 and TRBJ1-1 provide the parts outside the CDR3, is EPEVTQTPSHQVTQMGQEVILRCVPISNHLYFYWYRQILGQKVEFLVSFYNNEISEKSEIFDDQFSVERPDGSNFTLKIRSTKLEDSAMYFCASRLGGQDRFEAFFGQGTRLTVV.

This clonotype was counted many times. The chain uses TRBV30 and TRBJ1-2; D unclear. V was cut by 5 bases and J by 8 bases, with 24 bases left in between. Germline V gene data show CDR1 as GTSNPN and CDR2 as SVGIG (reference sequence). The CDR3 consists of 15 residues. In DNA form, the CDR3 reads TGTGCCTGGTCTTACCCGGCCCCACGATCTAGGGGCTACACCTTC. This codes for CAWSYPAPRSRGYTF.